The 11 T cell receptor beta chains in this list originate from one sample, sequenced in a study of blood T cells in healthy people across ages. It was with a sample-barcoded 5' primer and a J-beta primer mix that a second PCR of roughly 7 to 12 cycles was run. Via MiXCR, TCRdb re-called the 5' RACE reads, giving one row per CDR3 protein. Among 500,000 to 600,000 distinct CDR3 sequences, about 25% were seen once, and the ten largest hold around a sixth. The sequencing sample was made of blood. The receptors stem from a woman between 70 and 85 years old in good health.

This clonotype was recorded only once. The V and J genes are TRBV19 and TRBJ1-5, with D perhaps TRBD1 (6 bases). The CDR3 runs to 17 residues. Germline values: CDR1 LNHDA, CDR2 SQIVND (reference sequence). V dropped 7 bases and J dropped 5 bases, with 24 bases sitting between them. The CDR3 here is CASTMTGGFGGHQPQHF. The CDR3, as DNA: TGTGCCAGTACCATGACAGGTGGTTTCGGAGGCCATCAGCCCCAGCATTTT.

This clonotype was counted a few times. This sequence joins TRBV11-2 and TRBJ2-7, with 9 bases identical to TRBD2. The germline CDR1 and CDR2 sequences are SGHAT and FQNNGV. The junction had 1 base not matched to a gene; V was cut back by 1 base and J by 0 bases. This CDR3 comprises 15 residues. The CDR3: CASSLASGASYEQYF. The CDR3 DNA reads TGTGCCAGCAGCTTAGCTAGCGGGGCCTCCTACGAGCAGTACTTC.

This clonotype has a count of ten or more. CDR3 residues: CASSLRGGTEAFF. DNA of the CDR3: TGTGCCAGCAGTTTAAGGGGGGGGACTGAAGCTTTCTTT. The J gene is TRBJ1-1, the V gene TRBV27; the D gene is possibly TRBD1 (6 bases). The germline gives CDR1 MNHEY, CDR2 SMNVEV (reference sequence). The V end lost 2 bases, the J end lost 5 bases, and 9 bases lay between the germline ends. This CDR3 has 13 residues.

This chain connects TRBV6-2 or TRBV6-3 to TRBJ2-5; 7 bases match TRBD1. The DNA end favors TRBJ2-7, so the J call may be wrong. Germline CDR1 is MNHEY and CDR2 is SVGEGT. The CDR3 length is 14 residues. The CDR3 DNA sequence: TGTGCCAGCAGGACGACAGGGTTCACCTACGAGCAGTACTTC. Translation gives CASRTTGFTYEQYF.

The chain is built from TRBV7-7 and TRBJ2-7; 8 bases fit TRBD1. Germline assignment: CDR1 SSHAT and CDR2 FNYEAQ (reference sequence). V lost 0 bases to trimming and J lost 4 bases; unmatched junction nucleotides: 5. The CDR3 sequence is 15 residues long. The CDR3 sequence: CASSLAPDREYEQYF. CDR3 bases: TGTGCCAGCAGCTTAGCGCCGGACAGGGAATACGAGCAGTACTTC.

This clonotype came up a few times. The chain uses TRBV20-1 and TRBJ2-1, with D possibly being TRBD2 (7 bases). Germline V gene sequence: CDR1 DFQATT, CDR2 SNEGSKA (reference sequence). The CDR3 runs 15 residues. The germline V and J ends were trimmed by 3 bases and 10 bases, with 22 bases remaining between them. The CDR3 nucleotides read TGCAGTGCTAGCACAGGGACTACCAGGGGTTGGGAGCAGTTCTTC. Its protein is CSASTGTTRGWEQFF.

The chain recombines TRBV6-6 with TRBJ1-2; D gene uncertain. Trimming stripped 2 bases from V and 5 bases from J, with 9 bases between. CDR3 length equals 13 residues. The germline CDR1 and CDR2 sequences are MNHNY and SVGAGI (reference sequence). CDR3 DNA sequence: TGTGCCAGCAGTTACGGAAATCCTTATGGCTACACCTTC. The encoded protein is CASSYGNPYGYTF.

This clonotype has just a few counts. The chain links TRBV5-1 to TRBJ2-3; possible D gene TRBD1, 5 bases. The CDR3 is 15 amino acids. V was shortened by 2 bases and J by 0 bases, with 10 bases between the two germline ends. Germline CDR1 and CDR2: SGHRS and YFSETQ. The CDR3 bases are TGCGCCAGCAGCTTTAGGGGATCTAGCACAGATACGCAGTATTTT. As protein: CASSFRGSSTDTQYF.

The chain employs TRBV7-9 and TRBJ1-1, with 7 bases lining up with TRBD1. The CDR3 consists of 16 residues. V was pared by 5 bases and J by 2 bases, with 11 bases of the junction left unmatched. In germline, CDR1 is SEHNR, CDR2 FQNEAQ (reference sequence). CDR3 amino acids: CASSTTEDRTNTEAFF. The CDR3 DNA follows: TGTGCCAGCAGCACCACCGAGGACAGGACTAACACTGAAGCTTTCTTT.

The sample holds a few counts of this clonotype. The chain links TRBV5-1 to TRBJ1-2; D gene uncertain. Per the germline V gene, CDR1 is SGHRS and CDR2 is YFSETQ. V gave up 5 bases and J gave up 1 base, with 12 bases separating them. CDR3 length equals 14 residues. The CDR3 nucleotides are TGCGCCAGCAGTGGCGGGTCGCATAACTATGGCTACACCTTC. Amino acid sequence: CASSGGSHNYGYTF.

DNA of the CDR3: TGCGCCAGCAGCTACCGGCCCGGACAGGGGGCCGGGGAGCTGTTTTTT. It codes for CASSYRPGQGAGELFF. The rearrangement links TRBV5-1 to TRBJ2-2; 10 bases fit TRBD1. V was clipped by 3 bases and J by 6 bases; unmatched bases: 8. Germline values: CDR1 SGHRS, CDR2 YFSETQ. CDR3 length equals 16 residues.